This TCR beta chain was retrieved from a study of CD8 T cells in ankylosing spondylitis. MiXCR, run by TCRdb on the 5' RACE reads, gives a single entry per CDR3 protein. The sample shows a few hundred thousand distinct CDR3 sequences, about 20% of them seen only once. Germline loops: CDR1 MDHEN, CDR2 SYDVKM. The V gene lost 8 bases and the J gene lost 5 bases, with 10 bases spanning the gap. The CDR3 loop spans 12 amino acids. This clonotype was recorded a few times. The sequence was collected from a male donor with ankylosing spondylitis or in good health (not recorded which). The rearrangement joins TRBV28 to TRBJ1-5; a possible D gene is TRBD1 (5 bases). Sequencing was performed on blood, either unsorted or a sorted T cell fraction (not recorded which). In DNA form, the CDR3 reads TGTGCCAGCGGCCAAGGGGATCAGCCCCAGCATTTT. This encodes CASGQGDQPQHF. Variable domain in full (rest from reference TRBV28 and TRBJ1-5): DVKVTQSSRYLVKRTGEKVFLECVQDMDHENMFWYRQDPGLGLRLIYFSYDVKMKEKGDIPEGYSVSREKKERFSLILESASTNQTSMYLCASGQGDQPQHFGDGTRLSIL.